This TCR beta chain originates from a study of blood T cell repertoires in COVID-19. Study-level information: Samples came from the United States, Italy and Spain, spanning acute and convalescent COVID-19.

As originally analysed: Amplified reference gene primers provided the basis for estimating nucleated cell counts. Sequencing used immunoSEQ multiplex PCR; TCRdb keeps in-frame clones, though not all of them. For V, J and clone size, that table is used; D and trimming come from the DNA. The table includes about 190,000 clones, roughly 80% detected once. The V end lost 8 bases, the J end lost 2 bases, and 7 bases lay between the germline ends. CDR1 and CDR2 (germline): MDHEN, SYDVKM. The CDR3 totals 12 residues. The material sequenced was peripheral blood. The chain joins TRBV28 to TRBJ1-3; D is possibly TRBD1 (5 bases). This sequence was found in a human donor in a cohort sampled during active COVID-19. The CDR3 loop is CASVGAGNTIYF. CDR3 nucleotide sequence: TGTGCCAGCGTAGGGGCTGGAAACACCATATATTTT.